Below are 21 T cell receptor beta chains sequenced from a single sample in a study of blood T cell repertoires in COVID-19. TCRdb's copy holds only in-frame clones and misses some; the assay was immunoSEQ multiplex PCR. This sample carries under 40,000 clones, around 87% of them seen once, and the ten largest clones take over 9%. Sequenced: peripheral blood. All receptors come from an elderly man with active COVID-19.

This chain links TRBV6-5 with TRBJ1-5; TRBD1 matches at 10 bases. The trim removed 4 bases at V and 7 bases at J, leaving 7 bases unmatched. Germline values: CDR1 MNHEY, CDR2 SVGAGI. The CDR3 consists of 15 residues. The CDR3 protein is CASSSGQGGIQPQHF. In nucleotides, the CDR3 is TGTGCCAGCAGTTCCGGACAGGGGGGAATACAGCCCCAGCATTTT.

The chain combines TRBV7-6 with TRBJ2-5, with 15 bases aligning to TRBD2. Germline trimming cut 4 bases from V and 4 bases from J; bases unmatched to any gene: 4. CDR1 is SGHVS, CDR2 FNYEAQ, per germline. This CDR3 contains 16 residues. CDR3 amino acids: CASSSGLAGGRETQYF. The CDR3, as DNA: TGTGCCAGCAGCTCGGGACTAGCGGGAGGCAGAGAGACCCAGTACTTC.

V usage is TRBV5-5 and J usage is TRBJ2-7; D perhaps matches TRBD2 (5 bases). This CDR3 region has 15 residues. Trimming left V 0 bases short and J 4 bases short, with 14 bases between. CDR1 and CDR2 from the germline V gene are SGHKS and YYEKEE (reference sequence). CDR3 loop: CASSLGQRVPYEQYF. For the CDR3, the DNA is TGTGCCAGCAGCTTGGGTCAGAGGGTTCCTTACGAGCAGTACTTC. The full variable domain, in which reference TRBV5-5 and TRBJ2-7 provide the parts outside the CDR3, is DAGVTQSPTHLIKTRGQQVTLRCSPISGHKSVSWYQQVLGQGPQFIFQYYEKEERGRGNFPDRFSARQFPNYSSELNVNALLLGDSALYLCASSLGQRVPYEQYFGPGTRLTVT.

CDR3 loop: CASSSGDSDTQYF. CDR3 in DNA: TGTGCCAGCAGCTCCGGGGACTCAGATACGCAGTATTTT. The V call is TRBV7-9, the J call TRBJ2-3; possibly TRBD2 for D (6 bases). Germline values: CDR1 SEHNR, CDR2 FQNEAQ (reference sequence). The CDR3 extends over 13 amino acids. Trimming shortened V by 4 bases and J by 4 bases, and 9 bases separated the two germline ends.

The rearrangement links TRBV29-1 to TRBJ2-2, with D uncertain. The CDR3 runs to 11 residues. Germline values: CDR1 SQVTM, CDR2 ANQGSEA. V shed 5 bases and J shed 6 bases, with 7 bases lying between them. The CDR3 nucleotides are TGCAGCGTTTATCAGGCCGGGGAGCTGTTTTTT. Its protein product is CSVYQAGELFF.

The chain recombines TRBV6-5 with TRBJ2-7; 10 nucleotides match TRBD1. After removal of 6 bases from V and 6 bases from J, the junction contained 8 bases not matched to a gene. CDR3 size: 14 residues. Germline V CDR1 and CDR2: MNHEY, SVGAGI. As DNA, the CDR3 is TGTGCCAGCAGGTTGGGACAGGGGAGCGTCGAGCAGTACTTC. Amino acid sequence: CASRLGQGSVEQYF.

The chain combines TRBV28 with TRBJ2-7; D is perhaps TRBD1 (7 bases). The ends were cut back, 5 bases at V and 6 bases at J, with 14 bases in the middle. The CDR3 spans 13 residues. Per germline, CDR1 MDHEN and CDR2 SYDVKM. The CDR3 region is CASSQQGTFEQYF. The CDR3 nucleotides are TGTGCCAGCAGTCAACAGGGGACTTTCGAGCAGTACTTC.

DNA for the CDR3: TGTGCCAGCAGTAACTATGGTAGGAACGAGCAGTACTTC. Its translation: CASSNYGRNEQYF. This rearrangement joins TRBV27 to TRBJ2-7; the D is unclear. Trimming stripped 5 bases from V and 5 bases from J, with 13 bases between. CDR3 size: 13 residues. Germline V gene lookup returns CDR1 MNHEY and CDR2 SMNVEV (reference sequence).

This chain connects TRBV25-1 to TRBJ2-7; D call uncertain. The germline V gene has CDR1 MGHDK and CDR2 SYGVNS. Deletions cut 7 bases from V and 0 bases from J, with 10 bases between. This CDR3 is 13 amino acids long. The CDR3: CASNSPPSYEQYF. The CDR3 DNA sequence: TGTGCCAGCAATTCTCCCCCCTCCTACGAGCAGTACTTC.

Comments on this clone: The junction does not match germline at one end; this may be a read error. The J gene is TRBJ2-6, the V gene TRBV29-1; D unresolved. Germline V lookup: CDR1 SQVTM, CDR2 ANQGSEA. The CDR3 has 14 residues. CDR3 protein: CSVKEATGANVLTF. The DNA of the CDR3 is TGCAGCGTTAAAGAGGCCACTGGGGCCAACGTCCTGACTTTC.

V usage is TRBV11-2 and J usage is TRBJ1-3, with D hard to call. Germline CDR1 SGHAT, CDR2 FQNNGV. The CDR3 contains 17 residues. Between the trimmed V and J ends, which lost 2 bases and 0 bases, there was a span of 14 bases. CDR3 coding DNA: TGTGCCAGCAGCTTAAGTCCCCTTCGGAGCTCTGGAAACACCATATATTTT. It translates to CASSLSPLRSSGNTIYF.

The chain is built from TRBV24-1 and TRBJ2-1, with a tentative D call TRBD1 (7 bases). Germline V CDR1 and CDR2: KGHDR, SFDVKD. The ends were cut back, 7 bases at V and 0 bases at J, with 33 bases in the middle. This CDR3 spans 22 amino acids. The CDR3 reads CATSTTATNRGRREYSYNEQFF. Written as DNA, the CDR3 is TGTGCCACCAGCACCACCGCAACAAACAGGGGCCGACGGGAGTACTCCTACAATGAGCAGTTCTTC.

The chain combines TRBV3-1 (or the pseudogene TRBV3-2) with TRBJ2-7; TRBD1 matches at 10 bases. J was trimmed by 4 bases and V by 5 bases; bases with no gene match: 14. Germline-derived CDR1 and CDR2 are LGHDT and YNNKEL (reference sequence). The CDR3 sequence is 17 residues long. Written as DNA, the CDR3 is TGTGCCAGCAGCTCAAGCTCCCTAGGACAGGGGGTTTACGAGCAGTACTTC. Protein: CASSSSSLGQGVYEQYF.

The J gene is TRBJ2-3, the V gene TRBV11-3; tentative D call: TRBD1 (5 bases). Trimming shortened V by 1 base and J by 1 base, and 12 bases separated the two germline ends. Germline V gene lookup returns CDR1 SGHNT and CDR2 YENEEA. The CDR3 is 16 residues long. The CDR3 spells CASSLGGSRGTDTQYF. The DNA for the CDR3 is TGTGCCAGCAGCTTAGGGGGCAGCCGGGGCACAGATACGCAGTATTTT.

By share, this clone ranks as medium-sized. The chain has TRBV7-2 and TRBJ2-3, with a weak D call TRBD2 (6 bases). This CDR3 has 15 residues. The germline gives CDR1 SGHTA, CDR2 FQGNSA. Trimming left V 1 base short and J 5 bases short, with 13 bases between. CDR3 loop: CASSLEEGRGDTQYF. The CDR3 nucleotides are TGTGCCAGCAGCTTAGAGGAGGGTAGAGGAGATACGCAGTATTTT. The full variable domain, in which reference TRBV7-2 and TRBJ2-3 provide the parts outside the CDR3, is GAGVSQSPSNKVTEKGKDVELRCDPISGHTALYWYRQSLGQGLEFLIYFQGNSAPDKSGLPSDRFSAERTGGSVSTLTIQRTQQEDSAVYLCASSLEEGRGDTQYFGPGTRLTVL.

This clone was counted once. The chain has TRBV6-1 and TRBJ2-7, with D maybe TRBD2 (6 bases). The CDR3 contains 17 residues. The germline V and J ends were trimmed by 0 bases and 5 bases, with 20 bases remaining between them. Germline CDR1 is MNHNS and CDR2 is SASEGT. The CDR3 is CASSEARRWEEYHEQYF. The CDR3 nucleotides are TGTGCCAGCAGTGAAGCGCGACGGTGGGAGGAGTACCACGAGCAGTACTTC.

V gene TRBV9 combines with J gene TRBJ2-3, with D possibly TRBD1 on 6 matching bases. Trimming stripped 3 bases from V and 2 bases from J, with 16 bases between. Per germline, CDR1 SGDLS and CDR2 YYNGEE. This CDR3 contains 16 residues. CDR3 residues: CASSGPTGQHTDTQYF. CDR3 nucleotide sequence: TGTGCCAGCAGCGGACCGACGGGACAACACACAGATACGCAGTATTTT.

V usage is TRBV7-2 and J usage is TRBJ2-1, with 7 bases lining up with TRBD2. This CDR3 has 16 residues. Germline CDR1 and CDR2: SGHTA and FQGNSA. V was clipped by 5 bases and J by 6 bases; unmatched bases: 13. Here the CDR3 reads CASSPYLASGSNEQFF. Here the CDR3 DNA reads TGTGCCAGCAGCCCCTACCTGGCTAGCGGCTCCAATGAGCAGTTCTTC.

CDR3 in DNA: TGTGCCAGCAGCCCAGGGACAGACAACTATGGCTACACCTTC. It specifies CASSPGTDNYGYTF. This sequence joins TRBV7-2 and TRBJ1-2, with 7 bases that match TRBD1. The CDR3 spans 14 residues. The J segment lost 2 bases and the V segment lost 5 bases, leaving 5 bases of the junction unmatched. The V gene's germline CDR1 is SGHTA and CDR2 FQGNSA.

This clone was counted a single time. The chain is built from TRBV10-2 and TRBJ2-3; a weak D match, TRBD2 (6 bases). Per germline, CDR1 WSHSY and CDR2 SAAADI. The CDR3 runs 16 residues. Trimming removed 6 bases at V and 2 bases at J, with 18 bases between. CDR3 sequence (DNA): TGCGCCAGCAGGGCTTTAGAGAGCGGGTACACAGATACGCAGTATTTT. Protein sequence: CASRALESGYTDTQYF.

CDR3 residues: CASSLERGYTF. CDR3 in DNA: TGTGCCAGCAGCTTAGAGCGTGGCTACACCTTC. The V and J genes are TRBV7-9 and TRBJ1-2; no clear D gene. The ends were cut back, 1 base at V and 7 bases at J, with 4 bases in the middle. Germline CDR1 and CDR2: SEHNR and FQNEAQ (reference sequence). CDR3 length: 11 amino acids.